Below are 14 T cell receptor beta chains sequenced from a single sample in a study of spatial heterogeneity in lung cancer. The time point denotes: sample taken at primary tumor resection. The antigens these receptors bind are not known. TCRdb re-derived calls from the 5' RACE reads in MiXCR, one entry per CDR3 protein. The table records some 4,100 distinct CDR3 sequences, about 9% of them present only once. Points from the study as a whole: Within tumors, counts of expanded alpha and beta TCRs tracked tumor mutation counts.

This sample comprised lung tumor tissue, obtained at surgery. These TCRs come from a male donor with early-stage non-small cell lung cancer.

By share of the sample, this clonotype is medium-sized. This chain uses TRBV27 with TRBJ2-7, with 12 bases lining up with TRBD2. J lost 7 bases, V lost 8 bases, and 12 bases had no gene match. Per germline, CDR1 MNHEY and CDR2 SMNVEV (reference sequence). The CDR3 is 15 amino acids. This CDR3 reads CASRILAGGSGEQYF. The CDR3 coding sequence is TGTGCCAGCCGCATTCTAGCGGGAGGGTCGGGTGAGCAGTACTTC.

This clonotype was seen repeatedly, ten times or more. The chain joins TRBV12-3 or TRBV12-4 to TRBJ2-1; D unresolved. The CDR3 is made up of 13 amino acids. The germline V and J ends were trimmed by 6 bases and 2 bases, with 8 bases remaining between them. CDR3 DNA sequence: TGTGCCAGCAGCTTGGGCACCTACAATGAGCAGTTCTTC. This encodes CASSLGTYNEQFF.

This clonotype was observed a few times. The chain is built from TRBV5-1 and TRBJ1-6; 7 nucleotides match TRBD1. CDR1 is SGHRS, CDR2 YFSETQ, per germline. The CDR3 is 12 amino acids. Germline trimming cut 2 bases from V and 13 bases from J; bases unmatched to any gene: 3. This chain's CDR3 is CASSFEGGPLHF. The CDR3 region has the DNA TGCGCCAGCAGCTTTGAAGGGGGCCCCCTCCACTTT.

This clonotype was recorded a few times. The chain carries TRBV27 and TRBJ1-5, with D unresolved. The CDR3 runs to 14 residues. Germline values: CDR1 MNHEY, CDR2 SMNVEV (reference sequence). Trimming left V 2 bases short and J 3 bases short, with 8 bases between. CDR3 loop: CASSLRAHNQPQHF. The CDR3 nucleotides read TGTGCCAGCAGTTTAAGGGCTCACAATCAGCCCCAGCATTTT.

In its sample, this clonotype ranks as medium-sized. V is TRBV7-2 and J is TRBJ1-1; D is uncertain. CDR3 size: 13 residues. The germline V and J ends were trimmed by 6 bases and 1 base, with 9 bases remaining between them. Germline V gene data show CDR1 as SGHTA and CDR2 as FQGNSA. Here the CDR3 DNA reads TGTGCCAGCAGTTTCCAGCCGAACACTGAAGCTTTCTTT. Its translation is CASSFQPNTEAFF. Together with reference TRBV7-2 and TRBJ1-1, the CDR3 gives the full variable domain: GAGVSQSPSNKVTEKGKDVELRCDPISGHTALYWYRQSLGQGLEFLIYFQGNSAPDKSGLPSDRFSAERTGGSVSTLTIQRTQQEDSAVYLCASSFQPNTEAFFGQGTRLTVV.

This clonotype ranks as large. The rearrangement links TRBV7-2 to TRBJ1-6, with 7 nucleotides matching TRBD1. J was trimmed by 9 bases and V by 6 bases; bases with no gene match: 11. The CDR3 is 15 amino acids. Germline values: CDR1 SGHTA, CDR2 FQGNSA. Here the CDR3 reads CASSPTGPFGSPLHF. The CDR3 DNA reads TGTGCCAGCAGTCCGACAGGGCCCTTTGGTTCACCCCTCCACTTT.

This clonotype is deemed medium-sized. The CDR3 reads CASSHRTSEQYF. For the CDR3, the DNA is TGTGCCAGCAGCCACCGGACAAGCGAGCAGTACTTC. The chain carries TRBV6-5 and TRBJ2-7, with D possibly being TRBD1 (5 bases). CDR3 size: 12 residues. V lost 6 bases to trimming and J lost 6 bases, with 12 bases between them. The germline gives CDR1 MNHEY, CDR2 SVGAGI.

This clonotype is labeled medium-sized. The V gene is TRBV3-1, the J gene TRBJ2-2; 8 nucleotides align to TRBD2. Germline V gives CDR1 LGHDT, CDR2 YNNKEL (reference sequence). Trimming removed 2 bases from V and 1 base from J; junction bases left unmatched: 9. CDR3 length equals 18 residues. The CDR3, as DNA: TGTGCCAGCAGCCAAAAGGGCAGGCTAGCGGGGAACACCGGGGAGCTGTTTTTT. Protein: CASSQKGRLAGNTGELFF.

This clonotype is classed as medium-sized. The chain couples TRBV4-1 to TRBJ2-6, with a possible D match to TRBD1 (6 bases). CDR1 and CDR2 (germline): MGHRA, YSYEKL. Deletions cut 2 bases from V and 0 bases from J, with 11 bases between. The CDR3 extends over 17 amino acids. The CDR3 coding sequence is TGCGCCAGCAGCCAATGGGACATACGCTCTGGGGCCAACGTCCTGACTTTC. Translated, it gives CASSQWDIRSGANVLTF.

This clonotype is labeled medium-sized. The chain has TRBV5-1 and TRBJ2-1; TRBD1 or TRBD2 may be the D gene (5 bases each). Trimming stripped 4 bases from V and 3 bases from J, with 14 bases between. CDR1 and CDR2 from the germline V gene are SGHRS and YFSETQ. This CDR3 is 15 amino acids long. The CDR3 protein is CASSGGRKNYNEQFF. The CDR3 DNA is TGCGCCAGCAGCGGGGGACGGAAGAACTACAATGAGCAGTTCTTC.

This clonotype is classed as medium-sized (0.01 to 0.1%). The chain recombines TRBV30 with TRBJ1-5; D remains unclear. The V gene lost 3 bases and the J gene lost 0 bases, with 9 bases spanning the gap. Germline values: CDR1 GTSNPN, CDR2 SVGIG (reference sequence). CDR3 length equals 14 residues. The CDR3 nucleotides read TGTGCCTGGAGCTCTGTAAATAGCAATCAGCCCCAGCATTTT. This encodes CAWSSVNSNQPQHF.

This clonotype was seen more than once but under ten times. The chain carries TRBV14 and TRBJ1-5; tentative D call: TRBD1 (5 bases). Trimming took off 11 bases at V and 0 bases at J, with 14 bases between the two ends. Germline V gene sequence: CDR1 SGHDN, CDR2 FVKESK. CDR3 length: 14 amino acids. The CDR3 reads CAFTRGYSNQPQHF. The CDR3 DNA is TGTGCCTTCACGAGGGGATATAGCAATCAGCCCCAGCATTTT.

This clonotype was seen more than once but under ten times. The J gene is TRBJ1-4, the V gene TRBV6-6; tentative D call: TRBD1 (5 bases). V gave up 8 bases and J gave up 8 bases, with 12 bases separating them. Looked up from germline, CDR1 is MNHNY and CDR2 is SVGAGI (reference sequence). This CDR3 is 12 amino acids long. The CDR3 loop reads CASRLGGEKLFF. CDR3 in DNA: TGTGCCAGCCGGCTCGGGGGAGAAAAACTGTTTTTT.

By proportion, this clonotype is medium-sized. V is TRBV23-1 and J is TRBJ2-2; no reliable D call. TRBV23-1 is assigned to the ORF class and has an uncertain function. V lost 3 bases and J 6 bases, leaving 14 bases between the germline ends. The CDR3 sequence is 15 residues long. The CDR3 nucleotides read TGCGCCAGCAGTCACCCCATGTTTGGGGCCGGGGAGCTGTTTTTT. This gives the protein CASSHPMFGAGELFF.